This T cell receptor beta chain appears in the sequencing data of a study of cytomegalovirus exposure and HLA in healthy donors. Whole-study findings and limits: Earlier results showed most TCR beta V segments being productive about 87% or about 30% of the time. When analyzed later, a missense DCLRE1C variant was found to be linked to TCR beta V- and J-gene trimming.

This clone was observed a handful of times. Its antigen is not identified. At sampling all donors were nominally healthy, likely with unrecorded immune exposures. The PCR made use of 60 Vbeta and 13 Jbeta primers. Under the authors' procedure: Unique TCR beta chains totaled roughly 80 million in a later count, with approximately 11 million of them shared. The assay was immunoSEQ multiplex PCR, and TCRdb's table has in-frame clones only and misses some. The D gene and trimming were derived from the DNA, and the V and J assignments and clone size from that table. The data contain about 110,000 clones, 70% of them seen just once; the ten biggest clones take up around 8.2%. The receptor's source is a man younger than 45 in good health and CMV-seropositive. Input material: PBMCs.

CDR3: CASSLYISGRNTGELFF. CDR3 in DNA: TGCGCCAGCAGCTTGTATATTAGCGGGAGGAACACCGGGGAGCTGTTTTTT. The chain employs TRBV5-1 and TRBJ2-2; 9 nucleotides line up with TRBD2. With V trimmed by 1 base and J by 1 base, 5 bases remained unmatched. This CDR3 is built from 17 residues. Germline V lookup: CDR1 SGHRS, CDR2 YFSETQ.